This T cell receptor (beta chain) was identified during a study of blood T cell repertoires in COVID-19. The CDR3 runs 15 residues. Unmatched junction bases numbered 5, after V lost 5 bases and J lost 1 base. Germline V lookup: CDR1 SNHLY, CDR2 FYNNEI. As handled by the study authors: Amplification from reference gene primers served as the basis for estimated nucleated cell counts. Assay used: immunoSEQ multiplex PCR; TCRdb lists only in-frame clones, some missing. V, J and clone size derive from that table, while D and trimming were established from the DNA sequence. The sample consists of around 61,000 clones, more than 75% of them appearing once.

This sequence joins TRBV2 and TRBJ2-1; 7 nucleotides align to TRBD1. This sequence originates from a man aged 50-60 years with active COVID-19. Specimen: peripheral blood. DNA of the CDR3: TGTGCCAGCAGTCTTTCAGGGGGTTCCTACAATGAGCAGTTCTTC. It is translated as CASSLSGGSYNEQFF.